These 11 T cell receptor beta chains were sequenced from one sample in a study of CD8 T cells in Susac syndrome. Random hexamers primed reverse transcription of about 0.45 to 1 ug RNA. In TCRdb, the immunoSEQ multiplex PCR reads were re-called with MiXCR into one record per CDR3 protein. The sample lists 200,000 or so distinct CDR3 sequences; 90% to 95% were seen once. Sequencing input: CD4+ T cells from PBMCs. Receptor source: a human donor with multiple sclerosis.

The rearrangement links TRBV3-1 to TRBJ1-5; D not certain. This CDR3 comprises 12 residues. V was clipped by 0 bases and J by 4 bases, with 1 base between them. Germline assignment: CDR1 LGHDT and CDR2 YNNKEL (reference sequence). CDR3 protein: CASSQDNQPQHF. CDR3 sequence (DNA): TGTGCCAGCAGCCAAGATAATCAGCCCCAGCATTTT.

To note about this clonotype: A junction boundary mismatches the germline segment, possibly from a read error. This chain uses TRBV2 with TRBJ2-5, with D uncertain. Germline V CDR1 and CDR2: SNHLY, FYNNEI. The CDR3 consists of 12 residues. The CDR3 region has the DNA TGTGCCAGCAGTGAAGCCTCGACTGTTAGCCACTTC. Its translation: CASSEASTVSHF. The whole variable domain, filled in from reference TRBV2 and TRBJ2-5, reads EPEVTQTPSHQVTQMGQEVILRCVPISNHLYFYWYRQILGQKVEFLVSFYNNEISEKSEIFDDQFSVERPDGSNFTLKIRSTKLEDSAMYFCASSEASTVSHFGPGTRLLVL.

This chain connects TRBV18 to TRBJ2-5; perhaps TRBD2 as D (5 bases). CDR3 length equals 15 residues. V was shortened by 4 bases and J by 5 bases, with 17 bases between the two germline ends. Germline V CDR1 and CDR2: KGHSH, LQKENI. The CDR3 coding sequence is TGTGCCAGCTCACTTACGTCCGGGGTTGAGGAGACCCAGTACTTC. Translation: CASSLTSGVEETQYF.

The V gene is TRBV24-1, the J gene TRBJ2-5, with 8 positions matching TRBD1. V dropped 4 bases and J dropped 5; count of bases not matched to a gene: 8. The CDR3 sequence is 15 residues long. CDR1 and CDR2 (germline): KGHDR, SFDVKD. The CDR3 region has the DNA TGTGCCACCAGTGAACACAGGGGGGCCGGGGAGACCCAGTACTTC. As protein: CATSEHRGAGETQYF.

The chain joins TRBV11-2 to TRBJ1-6, with D possibly matching TRBD1 (5 bases). The CDR3 sequence is 14 residues long. V was trimmed by 5 bases and J by 8 bases, leaving 13 bases between them. Germline CDR1 and CDR2: SGHAT and FQNNGV. The CDR3 is CASSAITGHSPLHF. CDR3 nucleotide sequence: TGTGCCAGCAGCGCGATCACAGGTCATTCACCCCTCCACTTT. The whole variable domain, filled in from reference TRBV11-2 and TRBJ1-6, reads EAGVAQSPRYKIIEKRQSVAFWCNPISGHATLYWYQQILGQGPKLLIQFQNNGVVDDSQLPKDRFSAERLKGVDSTLKIQPAKLEDSAVYLCASSAITGHSPLHFGNGTRLTVT.

The CDR3 loop is CASKRDSNTNEQYF. CDR3 DNA sequence: TGTGCCAGCAAGAGAGACTCCAACACCAACGAGCAGTACTTC. The chain couples TRBV2 to TRBJ2-7, with unresolved D. This CDR3 is built from 14 residues. Trimming took off 7 bases at V and 5 bases at J, with 18 bases between the two ends. Germline V gives CDR1 SNHLY, CDR2 FYNNEI.

This chain links TRBV20-1 with TRBJ1-5; D possibly corresponds to TRBD1 (5 bases). The CDR3 is made up of 12 amino acids. V was trimmed by 2 bases and J by 5 bases, leaving 7 bases between them. CDR1 DFQATT and CDR2 SNEGSKA come from the germline V gene (reference sequence). The CDR3 sequence: CSARQGDQPQHF. The CDR3 DNA sequence: TGCAGTGCTAGACAGGGCGATCAGCCCCAGCATTTT.

This rearrangement joins TRBV7-9 to TRBJ2-5; 16 nucleotides match TRBD2. V gave up 4 bases and J gave up 12 bases; unmatched junction bases: 8. Per the germline V gene, CDR1 is SEHNR and CDR2 is FQNEAQ (reference sequence). This CDR3 contains 15 residues. The CDR3 DNA reads as TGTGCCAGCAGCTCCCCCCGCGGGACTAGCGGGAGGGAGTACTTC. This translates into CASSSPRGTSGREYF.

This clonotype is a singleton in its sample. The chain joins TRBV24-1 to TRBJ2-1; D is undetermined. Between the trimmed V and J ends, which lost 7 bases and 7 bases, there was a span of 13 bases. CDR1 and CDR2 from the germline V gene are KGHDR and SFDVKD. CDR3 size: 13 residues. CDR3 nucleotides: TGTGCCACCAGGAGCCACTTGGGAAATGAGCAGTTCTTC. It yields the protein CATRSHLGNEQFF.

The chain couples TRBV3-1 to TRBJ1-5; no clear D. Germline V CDR1 and CDR2: LGHDT, YNNKEL (reference sequence). V lost 4 bases, J lost 3 bases, and 7 bases lay in between. The CDR3 covers 13 residues. For the CDR3, the DNA is TGTGCCAGCAGCCCCTCCATCAATCAGCCCCAGCATTTT. Its translation is CASSPSINQPQHF.

The chain joins TRBV7-9 to TRBJ2-1; unclear D gene. The CDR3 has 14 amino acids. From germline, CDR1 is SEHNR and CDR2 FQNEAQ (reference sequence). V gave up 6 bases and J gave up 6 bases, with 15 bases separating them. CDR3 DNA: TGTGCCAGCAGACGTTCGGAGCTCTTCAATGAGCAGTTCTTC. Amino acids: CASRRSELFNEQFF.